The 6 T cell receptor beta chains in this list originate from one sample, sequenced in a study of beta chain features in type 1 diabetes. These receptors' targets are unknown. Study results and caveats: Patients with Type 1 diabetes showed moderately but significantly shorter TCRB CDR3s in all four CD4+ subsets.

Reverse transcribing all isolated RNA meant expressed TCRB transcripts were sequenced. Here immunoSEQ multiplex PCR was the method, and the copy in TCRdb shows in-frame clones only, minus some. The sample consists of 350,000 to 400,000 clones, roughly 12% of them appearing once. Specimen: naive CD4+ T cells from blood. These receptor sequences come from a woman between 18 and 30 years old with type 1 diabetes.

The sample holds a few counts of this clone. The junction departs from germline at one end; a sequencing error may be responsible. This chain connects TRBV7-9 to TRBJ2-1, with 11 bases aligning to TRBD2. There are 13 residues in the CDR3. Germline V gene sequence: CDR1 SEHNR, CDR2 FQNEAQ (reference sequence). CDR3 amino acids: CASSLAGGDEQFF. DNA of the CDR3: TGTGCCAGCAGTTTAGCGGGAGGGGATGAGCAGTTCTTC. Supplemented by reference TRBV7-9 and TRBJ2-1, the full variable domain reads DTGVSQNPRHKITKRGQNVTFRCDPISEHNRLYWYRQTLGQGPEFLTYFQNEAQLEKSRLLSDRFSAERPKGSFSTLEIQRTEQGDSAMYLCASSLAGGDEQFFGPGTRLTVL.

This clone was counted between two and nine times. The rearrangement joins TRBV6-6 to TRBJ2-3, with TRBD1 as a possible D gene (5 bases). V was trimmed by 11 bases and J by 1 base, leaving 13 bases between them. CDR1 is MNHNY and CDR2 is SVGAGI in the germline V gene (reference sequence). CDR3 length equals 13 residues. The CDR3 coding sequence is TGTGCCGGCTCGGGCAGGGGCACAGATACGCAGTATTTT. The encoded protein is CAGSGRGTDTQYF.

This clone has only a few counts. The gene calls are TRBV19 and TRBJ1-2; possibly TRBD1 for D (6 bases). The CDR3 runs to 13 residues. Trimming stripped 5 bases from V and 8 bases from J, with 15 bases between. Germline V gene lookup returns CDR1 LNHDA and CDR2 SQIVND (reference sequence). The CDR3 is CASSSAGAGGYTF. The CDR3 bases are TGTGCCAGTAGTTCGGCAGGGGCAGGAGGCTACACCTTC.

In this sample, this clone turned up a few times. In the same sample, other DNA sequences code for this CDR3. The chain combines TRBV9 with TRBJ1-1; D not certain. The CDR3 extends over 13 amino acids. V lost 1 base, J lost 5 bases, and 9 bases lay in between. CDR1 is SGDLS, CDR2 YYNGEE, per germline. This CDR3 is CASSVREDTEAFF. The CDR3 DNA reads as TGTGCCAGCAGCGTACGGGAGGATACTGAAGCTTTCTTT.

The V call is TRBV4-2, the J call TRBJ2-7, with unresolved D. Per germline, CDR1 LGHNA and CDR2 YNFKEQ. V lost 0 bases, J lost 0 bases, and 6 bases lay in between. This CDR3 has 14 amino acids. The CDR3 bases are TGTGCCAGCAGCCAAGACCTCCCCTCCTACGAGCAGTACTTC. Its translation: CASSQDLPSYEQYF.

The sample holds a few counts of this clone. This sequence joins TRBV6-1 and TRBJ2-1; 8 bases align to TRBD2. The CDR3 has 13 amino acids. Germline CDR1 MNHNS, CDR2 SASEGT. V lost 2 bases and J lost 9; bases outside the gene matches: 3. This CDR3 reads CASSERSGSEQFF. In DNA form, the CDR3 reads TGTGCCAGCAGTGAACGAAGCGGGAGTGAGCAGTTCTTC.